This T cell receptor beta chain comes out of a study of identical twins. A single record per CDR3 protein comes from TCRdb applying MiXCR to the 5' RACE reads. This sample carries 700,000 or so distinct CDR3 sequences, less than 10% of them seen once, and the ten largest clones take approximately 0.96%. Turning to this clonotype: Compared with germline, one end of the junction differs, possibly owing to a read error.

The CDR3 runs to 12 residues. Germline values: CDR1 SGHDN, CDR2 FVKESK. These same records also appear under a second study, on yellow fever vaccine responses in identical twins.

The chain is built from TRBV14 and TRBJ2-3; 8 nucleotides align to TRBD2. Specimen: PBMCs. The sequence was collected from a woman younger than 30 in good health. The DNA for the CDR3 is TGTGCCAGCAGTCAAGCGGGAGTTAGTTGGTATTTT. Translation: CASSQAGVSWYF.